The present entry profiles one T cell receptor (beta chain) with its context. This record belongs to a study of cytomegalovirus exposure and HLA in healthy donors. Both 60 Vbeta primers and 13 Jbeta primers went into the PCR. Repertoires were generated with immunoSEQ multiplex PCR, while TCRdb's copy carries only in-frame clones and drops some. The table shows 150,000 or so clones, with roughly 80% occurring only once. The CDR3 sequence is 14 residues long. The J segment lost 4 bases and the V segment lost 8 bases, leaving 8 bases of the junction unmatched. Germline loops: CDR1 SNHLY, CDR2 FYNNEI. Sequenced material: PBMCs. The chain recombines TRBV2 with TRBJ1-1; TRBD1 aligns across 9 bases. The sequence came from a woman under 40 in good health and CMV-seronegative. Written as DNA, the CDR3 is TGTGCCAGCGGGGAACAGGGGGCTTCCACTGAAGCTTTCTTT. Encoded protein: CASGEQGASTEAFF.